These 3 T cell receptor beta chains were all obtained from the same sample, sequenced in a study of T cells in localized non-small cell lung cancer. The assay was immunoSEQ multiplex PCR, and TCRdb's table has in-frame clones only and misses some. The sample has 25,000 to 35,000 clones, roughly 84% seen once; the top ten hold roughly 5.7%. The sequencing used peripheral blood mononuclear cells, collected before any cancer treatment. All receptors come from a man aged 40-75 years with stage III lung adenocarcinoma.

The chain combines TRBV11-1 with TRBJ2-5, with unresolved D. V gave up 0 bases and J gave up 1 base, with 6 bases separating them. The germline V gene has CDR1 SGHAT and CDR2 FQDESV (reference sequence). The CDR3 consists of 14 residues. The CDR3 sequence is CASSLAPAQETQYF. In DNA form, the CDR3 reads TGTGCCAGCAGCTTAGCCCCAGCCCAAGAGACCCAGTACTTC.

This chain links TRBV10-1 with TRBJ2-2, with unresolved D. The V end lost 7 bases, the J end lost 8 bases, and 2 bases lay between the germline ends. Per the germline V gene, CDR1 is WNHNN and CDR2 is SYGVQD (reference sequence). The CDR3 spans 9 residues. The CDR3 bases are TGCGCCAGCACTGGGGAGCTGTTTTTT. Protein product: CASTGELFF.

The chain joins TRBV7-8 to TRBJ1-4; D is unresolved. In germline, CDR1 is SGHVS, CDR2 FQNEAQ. Trimming cost V 5 bases and J 0 bases, with 10 bases left between them. This CDR3 region has 15 residues. The CDR3 nucleotides are TGTGCCAGCAGCCTATCAGAGGCAACTAATGAAAAACTGTTTTTT. Amino acids: CASSLSEATNEKLFF.